The present T cell receptor (beta chain) was sequenced within a study of technical replicates of blood from a few donors. CDR1 and CDR2 from the germline V gene are MGHRA and YSYEKL. The CDR3 covers 15 residues. V lost 4 bases and J lost 8; bases outside the gene matches: 11. Produced via immunoSEQ multiplex PCR; TCRdb's table is partial and in-frame only. Seen here are about 81,000 clones, 90% to 97% observed once, and the top ten hold under 0.2%. Sequenced material: T cells isolated from PBMCs. The sequence came from a human donor in good health. The chain links TRBV4-1 to TRBJ1-2; 9 nucleotides agree with TRBD1. The DNA of the CDR3 is TGCGCCAGCAGCCCGATACTGGACAGGGGAAAAGGCTACACCTTC. This gives the protein CASSPILDRGKGYTF.